This T cell receptor (beta chain) was sequenced during a study of vaccination and CD4 T cells after COVID-19. For the study at large: Overlapping SARS-CoV-2, HCoV-NL63, HCoV-OC43 and HCoV-229E spike peptides were used to stimulate cells.

To note about this clonotype: Its matching antigen is unknown.

Stated time point: late sampling 161 to 241 days after vaccination in a few convalescent patients. As to treatment: roughly ten-day PBMC culture with coronavirus spike peptide pools or control peptides (ViraFEST assay). ViraFEST enlarged antigen-specific T cell populations with peptide pools and afterwards sequenced TCRs. Sequencing of DNA taken from cultured CD4+ T cells relied on the Oncomine TCR Beta short-read assay. The template was genomic DNA from cultured CD4+ T cells. One entry per CDR3 protein results from TCRdb running MiXCR on the PCR reads. Among about 25,000 distinct CDR3 sequences listed, approximately 28% were seen once. Study results and caveats: Looking at convalescent patients, a median approximately 86% of reactive clones were present only post-vaccination.

Trimming removed 0 bases at V and 4 bases at J, with 16 bases between. Germline V gene data show CDR1 as SGHRS and CDR2 as YFSETQ. This CDR3 is built from 16 residues. The sequenced sample was CD4+ T cells from blood, cultured in vitro, obtained about 7 months after SARS-CoV-2 vaccination. The sequence came from a human donor who had recovered from COVID-19. The V and J genes are TRBV5-1 and TRBJ1-1, with D possibly TRBD1 on 6 matching bases. This CDR3 reads CASSLESLRGGTEAFF. In nucleotides, the CDR3 is TGCGCCAGCAGCTTGGAGTCCCTAAGGGGGGGCACTGAAGCTTTCTTT.